The entry that follows covers one TCR beta chain sequence. The CDR3 is 16 amino acids. The V end was cut by 7 bases, the J end by 4 bases, with 22 bases between. Germline V gene sequence: CDR1 MNHEY, CDR2 SMNVEV (reference sequence). Everyone who took part was roughly 18 to 89 years old, and they came from about two dozen US areas. Resolution of symptoms, clearance, or two negative PCRs was present in recovered Cohort 3 donors. These data belong to a study of blood T cell repertoires in COVID-19. Study summary: PBMCs, B-cell-depleted T cells, or T cells provided the cDNA or gDNA that made up the material.

Only in-frame clones appear in the TCRdb table, and some are missing; sequencing was by immunoSEQ multiplex PCR. The data contain 250,000 or so clones, around 86% of them singletons. The source material was PBMCs or T cells enriched from blood (not recorded which). The V and J genes are TRBV27 and TRBJ1-2; D is perhaps TRBD1 (5 bases). The clonotype originates from a woman between 50 and 59 years old who had recovered from COVID-19. Here the CDR3 reads CASTISRWGSTYGYTF. The DNA of the CDR3 is TGTGCCAGCACCATCTCAAGGTGGGGCTCGACCTATGGCTACACCTTC.